This T cell receptor (beta chain) was observed in a study of cytomegalovirus exposure and HLA in healthy donors. In regard to this clone: The antigen is unknown.

Study-level findings and limits: For most TCR beta V segments, an earlier analysis put the productive rate at about 87% or about 30% of the time. One variant, a missense change in DCLRE1C, was linked in a later analysis to TCR beta V- and J-gene trimming. When a later analysis was performed, an Asian-associated ancestry cluster reportedly had fewer N-insertions than the roughly 630-donor mean.

With V trimmed by 1 base and J by 1 base, 5 bases remained unmatched. There are 17 residues in the CDR3. Germline CDR1 SGDLS, CDR2 YYNGEE. 13 Jbeta primers and 60 Vbeta primers were used for the PCR. Sequenced by immunoSEQ multiplex PCR; TCRdb stores in-frame clones only, minus some. The sample records 100,000 to 150,000 clones, about three quarters being singletons. Input material: PBMCs. V and J are TRBV9 and TRBJ2-6, with 7 bases matching TRBD1. This TCR came from a woman in her fifties or sixties in good health and CMV-seropositive. The CDR3: CASSVSTGRSGANVLTF. DNA for the CDR3: TGTGCCAGCAGCGTATCGACAGGGCGGTCTGGGGCCAACGTCCTGACTTTC.